This T cell receptor beta chain was captured by sequencing in a study of T cells in Graves' hyperthyroidism and ophthalmopathy (dated by TCRdb to about 2019). With regard to the full study: Peripheral blood was collected at initial diagnosis, before any treatment. TCR V-J signatures able to tell the groups apart were searched for in a discovery cohort of about a hundred patients, of whom around 42 had Graves' ophthalmopathy and around 56 had stable Graves' hyperthyroidism. An independent validation cohort of under 20 hyperthyroidism patients and over 15 patients who later progressed to ophthalmopathy tested prospective prediction of ophthalmopathy. The 100 or so discovery patients were randomly split 7:3 into training and test sets. In six Graves' hyperthyroidism patients, the study also compared T-cell repertoires from thyroid tissue with T-cell repertoires from blood. After sampling, hyperthyroidism patients received methimazole starting at 30 mg daily, and ophthalmopathy patients received high-dose intravenous methylprednisolone. TCR Vbeta CDR3 sequencing of 135 peripheral blood samples (43 ophthalmopathy, 75 or so hyperthyroidism and some 17 progressor patients) is reported in the paper. Points the paper makes about the study in general: No statistical method was used to fix the sample size in advance, and group allocation was not hidden from the investigators. Most expanded thyroid clonotypes (frequency above 0.001) were also detected in blood, a finding suggesting that blood repertoires may reflect thyroid immune responses. Ophthalmopathy was separated from stable hyperthyroidism by a 13 V-J signature model, with just over 85% sensitivity and about 81% specificity obtained in cross-validation and 80%/75% obtained in testing. During validation, the model predicted progression to ophthalmopathy a median of approximately six months ahead of onset, with almost 71% sensitivity and around 73% specificity.

TCR beta CDR3 regions were amplified from RNA transcripts. The TCR CDR3 was subjected to a first round of RT-PCR using the HTBI primer set and the Qiagen OneStep RT-PCR kit. Libraries were constructed in a second round of multiplex PCR, after which size selection and purification were carried out. Libraries were sequenced paired-end with 100 bp reads on an Illumina HiSeq2000. In the paper's pipeline: SOAPnuke was used to process the raw data, removing reads that contained adapters or uncalled bases, had a mean Phred below 15, or lacked an exact match to the constant primer or identifier. High-quality paired reads were merged using COPE v1.2.5, and each unique nucleotide sequence was defined as a clonotype. MiTCR v1.1 was used to align the clonotypes against IMGT TRBV, TRBD and TRBJ reference segments. The analysis included only V-J combinations with a frequency above 0.0001, which together covered 98% to 99.2% of the repertoires. A TCS score was defined as the ratio between F50 (clonal expansion) and ExV (chaos), using BLOSUM62-based TCRdist between CDR3 peptides within each V-J. Welch's t-statistics and random forest reduced around 520 V-J features to roughly 13, which were used in a naive Bayes classifier (R e1071). The raw public reads went through TCRdb reprocessing: fastp at Q25, MiXCR clone calling, in-frame beta chains kept. Entries are consolidated by CDR3 protein sequence, retaining the most common genes and DNA. What appears here as the V and J calls and clone size reflects TCRdb's work, not the paper's. Here the sample has about 350,000 distinct CDR3 sequences; around 13% occur a single time. Approximately 25% of the sample is in the top ten clones.

Graves' hyperthyroidism was defined as stable when no progression to ophthalmopathy occurred over 18 months of follow-up. Hyperthyroidism patients were aged 18 to 65 years and newly diagnosed, with disease duration of less than 2 months. Patients with uncontrolled infections, other autoimmune diseases, pregnancy or lactation were excluded. Diagnoses were established on the basis of clinical symptoms, serum thyroxine and TRAb, thyroid ultrasound, and orbital computed tomography. Ficoll-Paque density gradient centrifugation was used to isolate PBMCs from approximately 10 ml of fresh peripheral blood. Total RNA was extracted with Trizol reagent, and quality was checked on an Agilent 2100 Bioanalyzer. Compared with germline, V lacks 1 base and J lacks 1 base; bases without a gene match: 10. CDR1 LGHNA and CDR2 YNFKEQ are derived from the germline V gene. The CDR3 starts with the cysteine, ends with the phenylalanine, and has 18 residues. The CDR3 DNA has 54 bases and is translated from base 1.

This clonotype showed up just a few times. The antigen this receptor binds is unknown. No base quality information exists; no much larger clone differs at one position. The sample comprised blood. The chain was built from TRBV4-2 and TRBJ2-5, with 9 bases matching TRBD2. The receptor was isolated from a woman in her thirties with Graves' hyperthyroidism. The bases read TGTGCCAGCAGCCAAGGGGGCGGCGGGAGGGCGACCCAAGAGACCCAGTACTTC. Its protein is CASSQGGGGRATQETQYF.